This entry lists 5 T cell receptor beta chains sequenced from one sample in a study of blood T cell repertoires in COVID-19. Assay: immunoSEQ multiplex PCR; the TCRdb copy retains only in-frame clones and omits some. The data contain tens of thousands of clones, around 82% of them singletons. Sequences were obtained from peripheral blood. These receptors were taken from an elderly woman with active or convalescent COVID-19.

The rearrangement links TRBV9 to TRBJ1-2; D call uncertain. CDR1 SGDLS and CDR2 YYNGEE come from the germline V gene. CDR3 length: 17 amino acids. Trimming took off 3 bases at V and 1 base at J, with 19 bases between the two ends. CDR3 protein: CASSASAPGRFNYGYTF. For the CDR3, the DNA is TGTGCCAGCAGCGCTTCGGCTCCCGGGAGGTTTAACTATGGCTACACCTTC.

V is TRBV6-5 and J is TRBJ2-7, with D possibly TRBD1 on 5 matching bases. Trimming stripped 0 bases from V and 7 bases from J, with 13 bases between. The V gene's germline CDR1 is MNHEY and CDR2 SVGAGI. The CDR3 has 14 residues. The CDR3 loop is CASSYSQGLWEQYF. Written as DNA, the CDR3 is TGTGCCAGCAGTTACTCGCAGGGTCTGTGGGAGCAGTACTTC.

This clone was seen only once. The chain carries TRBV28 and TRBJ1-3; 8 nucleotides match TRBD1. The CDR3 extends over 14 amino acids. Germline CDR1 is MDHEN and CDR2 is SYDVKM. V shed 11 bases and J 5 bases; nucleotides not matched to a gene: 11. The CDR3 bases are TGTGCCCATTCAGACCCAGGGGGCCGAAACACCATATATTTT. The encoded protein is CAHSDPGGRNTIYF.

The chain combines TRBV27 with TRBJ2-1; D is unclear. Germline CDR1 MNHEY, CDR2 SMNVEV (reference sequence). The CDR3 is made up of 12 amino acids. Trimming cost V 5 bases and J 9 bases, with 11 bases left between them. The CDR3 coding sequence is TGTGCCAGCAGTAGAGAGAGAGGTGAGCAGTTCTTC. Protein: CASSRERGEQFF.

The gene calls are TRBV5-1 and TRBJ2-1; D is ambiguous. Germline CDR1 and CDR2: SGHRS and YFSETQ. The CDR3 is made up of 15 amino acids. V lost 2 bases, J lost 0 bases, and 9 bases lay in between. CDR3 DNA sequence: TGCGCCAGCAGCTTCGTGGCCAGCTCCTACAATGAGCAGTTCTTC. Protein: CASSFVASSYNEQFF.